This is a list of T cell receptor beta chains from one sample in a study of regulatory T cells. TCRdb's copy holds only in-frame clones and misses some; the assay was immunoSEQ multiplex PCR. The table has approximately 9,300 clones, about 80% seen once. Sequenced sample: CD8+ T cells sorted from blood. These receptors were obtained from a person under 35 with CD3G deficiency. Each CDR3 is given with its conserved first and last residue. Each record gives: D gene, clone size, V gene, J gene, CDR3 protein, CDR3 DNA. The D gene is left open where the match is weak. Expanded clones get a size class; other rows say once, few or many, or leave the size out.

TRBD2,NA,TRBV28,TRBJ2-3,CASSFSSSGTSTDTQYF,TGTGCCAGCAGTTTTTCTTCCAGCGGGACTAGCACAGATACGCAGTATTTT
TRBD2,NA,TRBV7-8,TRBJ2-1,CASSLGWAGGSYNEQFF,TGTGCCAGCAGCTTAGGTTGGGCGGGAGGCTCCTACAATGAGCAGTTCTTC
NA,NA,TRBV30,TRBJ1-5,CAWSVGPNQPQHF,TGTGCCTGGAGTGTAGGGCCGAATCAGCCCCAGCATTTT
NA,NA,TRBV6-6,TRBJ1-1,CASTWGNTEAFF,TGTGCCAGCACATGGGGGAACACTGAAGCTTTCTTT
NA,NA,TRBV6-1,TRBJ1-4,CATVGDTNEKLFF,TGTGCCACCGTCGGGGACACTAATGAAAAACTGTTTTTT
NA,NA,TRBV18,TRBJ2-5,CASSSTQGSQETQYF,TGTGCCAGCTCTTCGACCCAGGGGAGCCAAGAGACCCAGTACTTC
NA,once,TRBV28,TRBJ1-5,CASSFTGAVPQHF,TGTGCCAGCAGTTTTACGGGGGCGGTCCCCCAGCATTTT
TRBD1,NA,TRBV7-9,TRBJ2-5,CASSIGTGALEEQYF,TGTGCCAGCAGCATAGGGACAGGGGCGTTGGAGGAGCAGTACTTC
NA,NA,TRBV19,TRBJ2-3,CASKETSGRPDTQYF,TGTGCCAGTAAGGAGACTAGTGGGAGACCAGATACGCAGTATTTT
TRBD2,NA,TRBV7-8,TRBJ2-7,CASSLALAGGYEQYF,TGTGCCAGCAGCTTGGCTTTAGCGGGAGGTTATGAGCAGTACTTC
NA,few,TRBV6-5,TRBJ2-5,CASSYSPQETQYF,TGTGCCAGCAGTTACTCGCCGCAAGAGACCCAGTACTTC
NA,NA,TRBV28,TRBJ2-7,CASSLRPGVPEQYF,TGTGCCAGCAGTTTACGCCCGGGCGTTCCGGAGCAGTACTTC
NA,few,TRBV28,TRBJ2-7,CASSLAGRYEQYF,TGTGCCAGCAGTTTAGCGGGGCGGTACGAGCAGTACTTC
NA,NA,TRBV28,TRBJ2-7,CATAQTIGRYEQYF,TGTGCCACCGCCCAGACAATTGGACGTTACGAGCAGTACTTC
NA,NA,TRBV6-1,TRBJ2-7,CASSETGIPSYEQYF,TGTGCCAGCAGCGAAACAGGGATACCCTCCTACGAGCAGTACTTC
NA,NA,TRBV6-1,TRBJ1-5,CASSGPGKPQHF,TGTGCCAGCAGTGGCCCTGGGAAGCCCCAGCATTTT
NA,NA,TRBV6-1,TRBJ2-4,CASALGTLNIQYF,TGTGCCAGCGCGCTCGGGACTCTTAACATTCAGTACTTC
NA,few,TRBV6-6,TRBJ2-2,CASSYVQGPGELFF,TGTGCCAGCAGTTATGTGCAGGGACCCGGGGAGCTGTTTTTT
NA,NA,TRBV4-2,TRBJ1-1,CASSQSGTEAFF,TGTGCCAGCAGCCAATCGGGCACTGAAGCTTTCTTT
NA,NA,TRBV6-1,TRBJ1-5,CASSLDLGNQPQHF,TGTGCCAGCAGTTTGGACCTGGGTAATCAGCCCCAGCATTTT
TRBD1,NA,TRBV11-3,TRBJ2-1,CASSSQGVEQFF,TGTGCCAGCAGTTCCCAGGGGGTTGAGCAGTTCTTC
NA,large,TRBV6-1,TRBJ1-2,CASSDQGGLEGYTF,TGTGCCAGCAGTGACCAGGGCGGCTTGGAAGGCTACACCTTC
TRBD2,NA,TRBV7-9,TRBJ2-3,CASSTFTSGGSADTQYF,TGTGCCAGCAGCACGTTCACTAGCGGGGGTAGCGCAGATACGCAGTATTTT
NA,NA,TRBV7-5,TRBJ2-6,CARTFVSRQSRANVLTF,TGTGCCAGAACGTTTGTAAGTAGACAAAGTCGGGCCAACGTCCTGACTTTC
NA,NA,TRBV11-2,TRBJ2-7,CASSLAEFAEQYF,TGTGCCAGCAGTCTAGCAGAGTTTGCCGAGCAGTACTTC
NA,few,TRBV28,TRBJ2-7,CASIPGVKGYEQYF,TGTGCCAGCATCCCGGGAGTGAAGGGCTACGAGCAGTACTTC
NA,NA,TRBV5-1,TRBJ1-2,CASSPRGVAGGYTF,TGCGCCAGCAGCCCCAGGGGAGTGGCAGGTGGCTACACCTTC
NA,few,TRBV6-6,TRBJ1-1,CASSSEGWTEAFF,TGTGCCAGCAGTTCGGAGGGGTGGACTGAAGCTTTCTTT
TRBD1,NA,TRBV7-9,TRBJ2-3,CASSLAAGGKDTQYF,TGTGCCAGCAGCTTAGCGGCAGGGGGTAAAGATACGCAGTATTTT
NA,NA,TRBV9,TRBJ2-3,CASSRGVDGDTQYF,TGTGCCAGCAGCAGAGGAGTGGACGGAGATACGCAGTATTTT
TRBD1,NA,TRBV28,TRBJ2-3,CASSRDSLTDTQYF,TGTGCCAGCAGTAGGGACAGCCTTACAGATACGCAGTATTTT
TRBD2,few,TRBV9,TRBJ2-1,CASSPGGGSGRGDEQFF,TGTGCCAGCAGCCCCGGGGGAGGTAGCGGGAGAGGCGATGAGCAGTTCTTC
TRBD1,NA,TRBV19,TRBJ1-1,CASSHGQGLTEAFF,TGTGCCAGTAGTCACGGACAGGGCCTCACTGAAGCTTTCTTT
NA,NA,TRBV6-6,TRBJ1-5,CASSKRLGPQHF,TGTGCCAGCAGTAAACGGTTGGGGCCCCAGCATTTT
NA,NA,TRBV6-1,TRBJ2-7,CASSEGSYEQYF,TGTGCCAGCAGCGAGGGTTCCTACGAGCAGTACTTC
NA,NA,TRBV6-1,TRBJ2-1,CASSEGDSPYNEQFF,TGTGCCAGCAGTGAAGGTGATTCTCCCTACAATGAGCAGTTCTTC
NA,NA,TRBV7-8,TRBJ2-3,CASSLVGFHTDTQYF,TGTGCCAGCAGCTTAGTGGGGTTCCACACAGATACGCAGTATTTT
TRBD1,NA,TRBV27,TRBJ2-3,CASSLSFRGRDTQYF,TGTGCCAGCAGTTTATCCTTCAGGGGGCGAGATACGCAGTATTTT
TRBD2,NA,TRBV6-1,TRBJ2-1,CASSGAGGNNEQFF,TGTGCCAGCAGTGGAGCGGGAGGTAACAATGAGCAGTTCTTC
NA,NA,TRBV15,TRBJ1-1,CATSRDRGLATEAFF,TGTGCCACCAGCAGAGACAGGGGATTGGCCACTGAAGCTTTCTTT
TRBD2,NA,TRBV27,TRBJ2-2,CASSPGTSAGELFF,TGTGCCAGCAGTCCCGGGACTAGCGCCGGGGAGCTGTTTTTT
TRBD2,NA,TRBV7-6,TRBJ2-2,CASSLTGGPTGELFF,TGTGCCAGCAGCTTAACGGGGGGGCCTACCGGGGAGCTGTTTTTT
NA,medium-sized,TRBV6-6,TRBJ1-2,CASRERGAEGYTF,TGTGCCAGCAGGGAGAGGGGGGCGGAAGGCTACACCTTC
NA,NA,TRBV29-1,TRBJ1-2,CSVVGAARGGYTF,TGCAGCGTTGTAGGTGCAGCCCGTGGCGGCTACACCTTC
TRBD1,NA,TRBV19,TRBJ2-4,CASSLTGGSKNIQYF,TGTGCCAGTAGCTTAACAGGGGGCTCCAAAAACATTCAGTACTTC
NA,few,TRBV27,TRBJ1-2,CASSLTGTYGYTF,TGTGCCAGCAGCCTAACTGGGACCTATGGCTACACCTTC
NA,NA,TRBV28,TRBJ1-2,CASSFTGYGYTF,TGTGCCAGCAGTTTCACTGGATATGGCTACACCTTC
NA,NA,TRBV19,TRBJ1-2,CASGNPMKNYGYTF,TGTGCCAGTGGTAACCCGATGAAGAACTATGGCTACACCTTC
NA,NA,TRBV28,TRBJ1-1,CASSLEDSMNTEAFF,TGTGCCAGCAGTTTAGAGGACAGCATGAACACTGAAGCTTTCTTT
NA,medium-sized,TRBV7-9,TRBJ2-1,CASSFSAGGNDEQFF,TGTGCCAGCAGCTTTTCCGCGGGTGGTAACGATGAGCAGTTCTTC
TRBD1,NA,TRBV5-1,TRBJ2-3,CASSLQGTDTQYF,TGCGCCAGCAGTCTACAGGGGACAGATACGCAGTATTTT
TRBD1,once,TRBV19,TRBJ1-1,CASRGAGGAEAFF,TGTGCCAGTAGGGGGGCAGGGGGGGCCGAAGCTTTCTTT
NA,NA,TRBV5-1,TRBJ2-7,CASSYDCRGECLYEQYF,TGCGCCAGCAGCTACGATTGTCGAGGAGAATGCCTCTACGAGCAGTACTTC
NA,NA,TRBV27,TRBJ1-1,CASSLSLNTEAFF,TGTGCCAGCAGTCTTTCCTTGAACACTGAAGCTTTCTTT
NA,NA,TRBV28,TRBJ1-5,CASNRGISNQPQHF,TGTGCCAGCAATCGAGGGATTAGCAATCAGCCCCAGCATTTT